The clone carrying this TCR beta chain has ten or more counts. What it binds is not known. TCRdb passed the 5' RACE reads through MiXCR, listing each CDR3 protein once. The repertoire includes around 150,000 distinct CDR3 sequences, approximately 6.7% of them detected once, and 2.5% to 3% sits in the top ten. The data derive from a study of T cells after yellow fever vaccination. Study-wide results and limits: Subsequent to the booster, the majority of primary-vaccination clones reappeared (approximately 95% CD4, approximately 90% CD8).

Losses at the gene ends were 2 bases for V and 3 bases for J; bases not matched to a gene: 5. CDR3 length equals 15 residues. CDR1 and CDR2 (germline): DFQATT, SNEGSKA (reference sequence). This TCR was sampled from a man younger than 30 who received the YFV17D yellow fever vaccine. Sequences were derived from CD4+ T cells sorted from PBMCs, sampled about 5 days after the first yellow fever vaccination. The rearrangement links TRBV20-1 to TRBJ2-1, with TRBD1 matching over 9 bases. CDR3 in amino acids: CSARIQGASYNEQFF. The CDR3, as DNA: TGCAGTGCTAGAATACAGGGGGCCAGCTACAATGAGCAGTTCTTC.